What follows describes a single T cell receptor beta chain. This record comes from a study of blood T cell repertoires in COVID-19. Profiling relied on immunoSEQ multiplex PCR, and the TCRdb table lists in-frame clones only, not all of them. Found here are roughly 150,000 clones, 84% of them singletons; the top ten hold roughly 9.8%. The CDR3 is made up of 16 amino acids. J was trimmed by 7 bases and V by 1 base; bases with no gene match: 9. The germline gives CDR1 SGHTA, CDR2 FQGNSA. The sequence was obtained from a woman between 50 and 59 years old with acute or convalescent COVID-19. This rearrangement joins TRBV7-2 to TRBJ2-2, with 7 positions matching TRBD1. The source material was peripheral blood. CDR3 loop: CASSLERTGPGGELFF. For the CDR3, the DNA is TGTGCCAGCAGCTTAGAACGGACAGGCCCGGGCGGGGAGCTGTTTTTT.